The next 32 T cell receptor beta chains were all read from a single sample in a study of blood T cell repertoires in COVID-19. Repertoires were generated with immunoSEQ multiplex PCR, while TCRdb's copy carries only in-frame clones and drops some. Of just over 80,000 clones in the sample, roughly 90% were seen once. What was sequenced was PBMCs or T cells enriched from blood (not recorded which). These receptor sequences come from a woman aged 50 to 65 with acute COVID-19.

The chain joins TRBV6-2 or TRBV6-3 to TRBJ2-7; 7 nucleotides line up with TRBD1. V dropped 5 bases and J dropped 4; count of bases not matched to a gene: 11. CDR3 length equals 15 residues. The germline V gene has CDR1 MNHEY and CDR2 SVGEGT. CDR3 in DNA: TGTGCCAGCAGTAAACGACAGGGAGAAGGGTACGAGCAGTACTTC. It translates to CASSKRQGEGYEQYF.

The chain joins TRBV5-4 to TRBJ2-1, with D possibly matching TRBD2 (5 bases). The CDR3 length is 16 residues. The germline CDR1 and CDR2 sequences are SGHNT and YYREEE (reference sequence). V was cut by 5 bases and J by 8 bases, with 23 bases left in between. The CDR3 loop reads CASRTSAPPPLDEQFF. The CDR3, as DNA: TGTGCCAGCAGAACCTCGGCACCTCCCCCACTAGATGAGCAGTTCTTC. The whole variable domain, remainder taken from reference TRBV5-4 and TRBJ2-1, is ETGVTQSPTHLIKTRGQQVTLRCSSQSGHNTVSWYQQALGQGPQFIFQYYREEENGRGNFPPRFSGLQFPNYSSELNVNALELDDSALYLCASRTSAPPPLDEQFFGPGTRLTVL.

The chain combines TRBV5-5 with TRBJ1-1; D gene uncertain. The CDR3 contains 13 residues. Germline CDR1 is SGHKS and CDR2 is YYEKEE (reference sequence). Trimming shortened V by 0 bases and J by 5 bases, and 8 bases separated the two germline ends. CDR3 sequence: CASSLASGTEAFF. CDR3 nucleotide sequence: TGTGCCAGCAGCTTGGCTTCGGGGACTGAAGCTTTCTTT.

The V call is TRBV2, the J call TRBJ2-7; D is undetermined. V lost 5 bases and J 3 bases, leaving 11 bases between the germline ends. CDR3 size: 13 residues. Germline loops: CDR1 SNHLY, CDR2 FYNNEI. The CDR3 bases are TGTGCCAGCAGTAACGACTCTGACTACGAGCAGTACTTC. Protein sequence: CASSNDSDYEQYF.

V is TRBV4-1 and J is TRBJ1-1; D unresolved. This CDR3 is 15 amino acids long. Germline V gives CDR1 MGHRA, CDR2 YSYEKL. V was clipped by 0 bases and J by 3 bases, with 11 bases between them. CDR3 sequence: CASSQDRQVDTEAFF. DNA for the CDR3: TGCGCCAGCAGCCAAGATCGGCAGGTCGACACTGAAGCTTTCTTT.

The table lists this clone with a few counts. The chain links TRBV10-3 to TRBJ2-7, with 8 bases identical to TRBD1. Germline assignment: CDR1 ENHRY and CDR2 SYGVKD. Losses at the gene ends were 6 bases for V and 3 bases for J; bases not matched to a gene: 7. CDR3 length: 14 amino acids. CDR3 residues: CAISLGQESYEQYF. CDR3 in DNA: TGTGCCATCAGCCTGGGACAGGAGAGCTACGAGCAGTACTTC.

The chain combines TRBV7-9 with TRBJ1-2; a possible D gene is TRBD1 (5 bases). The CDR3 consists of 13 residues. V was pared by 5 bases and J by 4 bases, with 11 bases between. Germline assignment: CDR1 SEHNR and CDR2 FQNEAQ (reference sequence). Here the CDR3 DNA reads TGTGCCAGCAGCCAGCAGGGAGGCTATGGCTACACCTTC. It yields the protein CASSQQGGYGYTF. Complete variable domain (other parts from reference TRBV7-9 and TRBJ1-2): DTGVSQNPRHKITKRGQNVTFRCDPISEHNRLYWYRQTLGQGPEFLTYFQNEAQLEKSRLLSDRFSAERPKGSFSTLEIQRTEQGDSAMYLCASSQQGGYGYTFGSGTRLTVV.

On this clone: The junction shows a germline mismatch at one end, possibly a read error. The chain links TRBV4-2 to TRBJ2-7, with TRBD2 matching 8 bases. Germline V lookup: CDR1 LGHNA, CDR2 YNFKEQ. This CDR3 has 15 residues. The CDR3 coding sequence is TGTGTCAGCAGCCCAAGGGCTAGCGGGTCCTACGAGCAGTACTTC. This translates into CVSSPRASGSYEQYF.

This clone was detected only once. The V call is TRBV10-3, the J call TRBJ1-3; TRBD1 might be the D (5 bases). CDR1 is ENHRY and CDR2 is SYGVKD in the germline V gene. This CDR3 contains 13 residues. V lost 7 bases, J lost 2 bases, and 9 bases lay in between. The CDR3 region is CAIKQGAGNTIYF. CDR3 DNA: TGTGCCATCAAGCAGGGTGCTGGAAACACCATATATTTT.

The chain carries TRBV4-1 and TRBJ1-2; D is ambiguous. Germline lookup yields CDR1 MGHRA and CDR2 YSYEKL. The CDR3 contains 13 residues. V shed 1 base and J shed 9 bases, with 12 bases lying between them. Here the CDR3 reads CASSQVLAERYTF. The CDR3 nucleotides are TGCGCCAGCAGCCAAGTATTGGCGGAGCGCTACACCTTC.

This sequence joins TRBV30 and TRBJ2-5, with 11 bases lining up with TRBD2. The CDR3 is 17 amino acids. With V trimmed by 0 bases and J by 5 bases, 11 bases remained unmatched. Germline V gives CDR1 GTSNPN, CDR2 SVGIG (reference sequence). Here the CDR3 DNA reads TGTGCCTGGAGTGTAAGGGGCCTAGCGGGAGGATCCGAGACCCAGTACTTC. Its translation is CAWSVRGLAGGSETQYF.

This clone was detected only once. The V and J genes are TRBV4-2 and TRBJ1-6; TRBD1 matches at 8 bases. The CDR3 contains 14 residues. In germline, CDR1 is LGHNA, CDR2 YNFKEQ. V lost 5 bases, J lost 7 bases, and 4 bases stayed unmatched. CDR3 loop: CASSSRDRNSPLHF. The CDR3 DNA is TGTGCCAGCAGCTCACGGGACAGGAATTCACCCCTCCACTTT.

This clone has just one count. V and J are TRBV14 and TRBJ1-2, with 10 nucleotides matching TRBD1. Trimming took 0 bases from V and 4 from J; bases not matched to a gene: 5. Germline CDR1 and CDR2: SGHDN and FVKESK. The CDR3 spans 16 residues. CDR3 protein: CASSQEGTGEAYGYTF. The CDR3 coding sequence is TGTGCCAGCAGCCAAGAAGGGACAGGGGAGGCCTATGGCTACACCTTC. Together with reference TRBV14 and TRBJ1-2, the CDR3 gives the full variable domain: EAGVTQFPSHSVIEKGQTVTLRCDPISGHDNLYWYRRVMGKEIKFLLHFVKESKQDESGMPNNRFLAERTGGTYSTLKVQPAELEDSGVYFCASSQEGTGEAYGYTFGSGTRLTVV.

This sequence joins TRBV6-5 and TRBJ1-2; D is ambiguous. Germline V gene lookup returns CDR1 MNHEY and CDR2 SVGAGI. The V and J ends lost 4 bases and 7 bases respectively, with 13 bases between them. This CDR3 is 13 amino acids long. The CDR3 DNA sequence: TGTGCCAGCAGTTTTCTAGGAGATGTTGGCTACACCTTC. This codes for CASSFLGDVGYTF.

The chain joins TRBV11-2 to TRBJ2-1; 9 positions match TRBD2. Germline V gene sequence: CDR1 SGHAT, CDR2 FQNNGV. V shed 8 bases, J shed 10 bases, and the junction held 15 bases outside the gene matches. CDR3 length: 15 residues. CDR3 in amino acids: CASGTRAGGPGEQFF. CDR3 coding DNA: TGTGCCAGCGGAACCAGAGCGGGAGGCCCCGGGGAGCAGTTCTTC.

CDR3 residues: CASSPQDSGNTIYF. For the CDR3, the DNA is TGTGCCAGTAGTCCCCAGGACTCTGGAAACACCATATATTTT. This chain uses TRBV19 with TRBJ1-3; no reliable D call. The germline V gene encodes CDR1 LNHDA and CDR2 SQIVND (reference sequence). V was shortened by 5 bases and J by 0 bases, with 8 bases between the two germline ends. The CDR3 extends over 14 amino acids.

V usage is TRBV3-1 (or the pseudogene TRBV3-2) and J usage is TRBJ1-4; 11 bases map to TRBD1. With 3 bases clipped from V and 2 bases from J, the junction kept 5 bases outside the gene matches. The CDR3 spans 17 residues. In germline, CDR1 is LGHDT, CDR2 YNNKEL (reference sequence). CDR3 nucleotides: TGTGCCAGCAGCCAGAAGGACAGGGGGCTGACTAATGAAAAACTGTTTTTT. It specifies CASSQKDRGLTNEKLFF.

The gene calls are TRBV7-3 and TRBJ2-3; 7 positions match TRBD2. This CDR3 contains 15 residues. Germline V gene data show CDR1 as SGHTA and CDR2 as FQGTGA. Losses at the gene ends were 5 bases for V and 3 bases for J; bases not matched to a gene: 8. CDR3 region: CASSPRGGGTDTQYF. The CDR3 bases are TGTGCCAGCAGCCCCCGCGGCGGGGGAACAGATACGCAGTATTTT.

The J gene is TRBJ2-7, the V gene TRBV4-2; 9 nucleotides line up with TRBD1. The V gene's germline CDR1 is LGHNA and CDR2 YNFKEQ. V lost 3 bases, J lost 3 bases, and 9 bases stayed unmatched. CDR3 length equals 16 residues. CDR3 in amino acids: CASSQSLTGQGYEQYF. Here the CDR3 DNA reads TGTGCCAGCAGCCAGTCACTTACGGGACAGGGCTACGAGCAGTACTTC.

V and J are TRBV6-6 and TRBJ2-3, with TRBD2 matching over 13 bases. The CDR3 extends over 15 amino acids. Germline V gene lookup returns CDR1 MNHNY and CDR2 SVGAGI (reference sequence). Trimming removed 6 bases from V and 9 bases from J; junction bases left unmatched: 9. The CDR3 is CASSHGTSGASTQYF. The CDR3 bases are TGTGCCAGCAGCCATGGGACTAGCGGGGCAAGCACGCAGTATTTT.

The chain uses TRBV2 and TRBJ2-2, with D maybe TRBD2 (5 bases). Germline loops: CDR1 SNHLY, CDR2 FYNNEI. The CDR3 consists of 15 residues. V lost 7 bases, J lost 1 base, and 13 bases lay in between. CDR3 bases: TGTGCCAGCACGGGGTCGGCCTGGAACACCGGGGAGCTGTTTTTT. Its protein product is CASTGSAWNTGELFF.

The V call is TRBV3-1 (or the pseudogene TRBV3-2), the J call TRBJ2-3, with TRBD2 matching over 12 bases. The CDR3 is 15 residues long. Germline V CDR1 and CDR2: LGHDT, YNNKEL (reference sequence). The trim removed 4 bases at V and 3 bases at J, leaving 2 bases unmatched. CDR3 DNA: TGTGCCAGCAGCCTTGGACTAGCGGGGACAGATACGCAGTATTTT. Residues: CASSLGLAGTDTQYF.

The chain has TRBV7-9 and TRBJ2-7, with a possible D match to TRBD1 (9 bases). The CDR3 is 16 amino acids. V lost 5 bases and J lost 1, with 18 bases in between. Germline V gives CDR1 SEHNR, CDR2 FQNEAQ (reference sequence). In DNA form, the CDR3 reads TGTGCCAGCAGCCCCCGGGGGGGGACAGGGTCCTACGAGCAGTACTTC. Amino acids: CASSPRGGTGSYEQYF.

In nucleotides, the CDR3 is TGTGCCAGCAGCTTTAGCGGGAGGGGAGAGAATGAGCAGTTCTTC. Translation gives CASSFSGRGENEQFF. V is TRBV11-2 and J is TRBJ2-1; 11 bases are a match to TRBD2. Trimming removed 3 bases from V and 7 bases from J; junction bases left unmatched: 5. Per the germline V gene, CDR1 is SGHAT and CDR2 is FQNNGV. The CDR3 has 15 residues. The variable domain in full, completed from reference TRBV11-2 and TRBJ2-1, reads EAGVAQSPRYKIIEKRQSVAFWCNPISGHATLYWYQQILGQGPKLLIQFQNNGVVDDSQLPKDRFSAERLKGVDSTLKIQPAKLEDSAVYLCASSFSGRGENEQFFGPGTRLTVL.

This clone was seen only a few times. Sequence at one end of the junction differs from germline and may be a read error. CDR3 protein: CASSLGQGLYDYGYTF. DNA for the CDR3: TGTGCCAGCAGTTTGGGACAGGGACTCTACGACTATGGCTACACCTTC. The chain couples TRBV5-8 to TRBJ1-2, with 9 positions matching TRBD1. Per germline, CDR1 SGHTS and CDR2 YDEGEE. The CDR3 is 16 amino acids.

This chain connects TRBV27 to TRBJ1-5; the match to TRBD1 covers 7 bases. This CDR3 spans 15 amino acids. J gave up 3 bases and V 4 bases, and 6 bases lay outside the gene matches. Germline V gene sequence: CDR1 MNHEY, CDR2 SMNVEV (reference sequence). The CDR3 reads CASSSTGTLNQPQHF. CDR3 DNA sequence: TGTGCCAGCAGTTCGACAGGGACCCTCAATCAGCCCCAGCATTTT.

The rearrangement uses TRBV3-1 (or the pseudogene TRBV3-2) and TRBJ2-1, with a weak D call TRBD1 (6 bases). CDR1 is LGHDT and CDR2 is YNNKEL in the germline V gene (reference sequence). V was shortened by 3 bases and J by 2 bases, with 11 bases between the two germline ends. There are 15 residues in the CDR3. The CDR3: CASSHWDTAYNEQFF. The CDR3 DNA reads TGTGCCAGCAGCCATTGGGACACCGCCTACAATGAGCAGTTCTTC.

The chain has TRBV18 and TRBJ1-2; 7 bases are shared with TRBD1. The V gene end was trimmed by 1 base and the J gene end by 3 bases; junction bases not matched to a gene: 8. CDR1 is KGHSH, CDR2 LQKENI, per germline. The CDR3 is made up of 16 amino acids. In DNA, the CDR3 is TGTGCCAGCTCACCACAGTATGGACAGGACTACTATGGCTACACCTTC. Amino acid sequence: CASSPQYGQDYYGYTF.

The V and J genes are TRBV6-1 and TRBJ1-2; 9 bases agree with TRBD1. Germline CDR1 reads MNHNS; CDR2 reads SASEGT. With V trimmed by 2 bases and J by 5 bases, 6 bases remained unmatched. This CDR3 has 15 residues. CDR3 DNA: TGTGCCAGCAGTGAACCCCGGACAGGGGTATATGGCTACACCTTC. Its translation: CASSEPRTGVYGYTF.

The chain has TRBV19 and TRBJ2-1, with 13 bases matching TRBD2. Germline V gene sequence: CDR1 LNHDA, CDR2 SQIVND (reference sequence). V dropped 8 bases and J dropped 7; count of bases not matched to a gene: 8. This CDR3 comprises 15 residues. Here the CDR3 reads CASSSPGLAGNEQFF. In DNA, the CDR3 is TGTGCCAGTTCTTCACCGGGACTAGCGGGAAATGAGCAGTTCTTC.

CDR3 coding DNA: TGCGCCAGCAGCCAACCGGGGACAGGGGGCAAGGCTTTCTTT. This sequence encodes CASSQPGTGGKAFF. The chain combines TRBV4-1 with TRBJ1-1; 12 nucleotides align to TRBD1. Germline CDR1 and CDR2: MGHRA and YSYEKL. CDR3 size: 14 residues. With V trimmed by 2 bases and J by 11 bases, 6 bases remained unmatched.

The chain joins TRBV5-1 to TRBJ1-2; D unresolved. Per germline, CDR1 SGHRS and CDR2 YFSETQ. This CDR3 spans 13 amino acids. Deletions cut 3 bases from V and 1 base from J, with 7 bases between. The CDR3, as DNA: TGCGCCAGCAGCTCGGTCCGTAACTATGGCTACACCTTC. Protein sequence: CASSSVRNYGYTF.